Sequencing of this T cell receptor (beta chain) was carried out in a study of blood T cell repertoires in COVID-19. Assay: immunoSEQ multiplex PCR; the TCRdb copy retains only in-frame clones and omits some. The sample has 95,000 to 100,000 clones, over 80% seen once. Germline CDR1 and CDR2: PRHDT and FYEKMQ (reference sequence). V lost 5 bases to trimming and J lost 3 bases; unmatched junction nucleotides: 7. The CDR3 is 15 amino acids. The chain links TRBV13 to TRBJ2-3; 8 nucleotides line up with TRBD2. This TCR derives from a man in his forties or fifties with active COVID-19. Specimen: peripheral blood. Here the CDR3 reads CASSPGVAGTDTQYF. The CDR3, as DNA: TGTGCCAGCAGCCCCGGGGTAGCGGGGACAGATACGCAGTATTTT.